The 31 T cell receptor beta chains presented below share a single source sample, sequenced in a study of blood T cell repertoires in COVID-19. Data came from immunoSEQ multiplex PCR; TCRdb stores just in-frame clones and leaves some out. The sample carries tens of thousands of clones, about 90% recorded once. The sample comprised peripheral blood. The receptors come from a man aged 45-65 years with COVID-19, enrolled during active disease.

This chain joins TRBV28 and TRBJ1-2, with D possibly being TRBD1 (6 bases). CDR1 and CDR2 from the germline V gene are MDHEN and SYDVKM. The CDR3 has 14 amino acids. V lost 6 bases and J lost 2, with 13 bases in between. The CDR3 protein is CASSHNTGNYGYTF. CDR3 coding DNA: TGTGCCAGCAGCCACAACACAGGGAACTATGGCTACACCTTC.

The gene calls are TRBV11-1 and TRBJ2-7, with D perhaps matching TRBD2 (6 bases). Germline values: CDR1 SGHAT, CDR2 FQDESV (reference sequence). V was clipped by 4 bases and J by 0 bases, with 10 bases between them. The CDR3 totals 14 residues. The CDR3 region has the DNA TGTGCCAGCAGCTCCGGGACTCCCTCCTACGAGCAGTACTTC. The encoded protein is CASSSGTPSYEQYF.

CDR3: CASSQDLGTGGNEQFF. As DNA, the CDR3 is TGCGCCAGCAGCCAAGATCTGGGGACAGGGGGCAATGAGCAGTTCTTC. The chain joins TRBV4-3 to TRBJ2-1; the match to TRBD1 covers 11 bases. V lost 0 bases to trimming and J lost 6 bases; unmatched junction nucleotides: 4. This CDR3 has 16 amino acids. Germline-derived CDR1 and CDR2 are LGHNA and YSLEER.

The chain carries TRBV4-3 and TRBJ1-6; 8 positions agree with TRBD1. Trimming cost V 4 bases and J 7 bases; bases outside gene matches: 6. The CDR3 runs to 15 residues. Germline V gene lookup returns CDR1 LGHNA and CDR2 YSLEER. The CDR3 protein is CASSRTGSPNSPLHF. The CDR3 DNA follows: TGCGCCAGCAGCCGGACAGGGTCACCCAATTCACCCCTCCACTTT.

The table lists this clone with a few counts. The chain combines TRBV5-1 with TRBJ2-7; 7 positions agree with TRBD1. V trimming: 4 bases; J trimming: 3 bases; junction bases outside the gene matches: 4. This CDR3 has 13 residues. Germline assignment: CDR1 SGHRS and CDR2 YFSETQ. CDR3 sequence: CASSQRQGYEQYF. As DNA, the CDR3 is TGCGCCAGCAGCCAGAGACAGGGCTACGAGCAGTACTTC.

The chain has TRBV7-2 and TRBJ2-7, with D tentatively TRBD2 (6 bases). The V end was cut by 5 bases, the J end by 1 base, with 18 bases between. This CDR3 comprises 16 residues. The germline V gene encodes CDR1 SGHTA and CDR2 FQGNSA. In DNA form, the CDR3 reads TGTGCCAGCAGCGGATCGACGGGACTCGTATCCTACGAGCAGTACTTC. Its protein is CASSGSTGLVSYEQYF.

The V gene is TRBV7-2, the J gene TRBJ2-7; D possibly corresponds to TRBD2 (5 bases). Germline CDR1 is SGHTA and CDR2 is FQGNSA. This CDR3 contains 14 residues. Trimming removed 5 bases at V and 5 bases at J, with 16 bases between. This CDR3 is CASSPIGRVNEQYF. The CDR3, as DNA: TGTGCCAGCAGCCCTATTGGGCGGGTGAACGAGCAGTACTTC.

This clone was detected a few times. Sequence at one end of the junction differs from germline and may be a read error. This CDR3 is CASSLIQDPIWLHF. Written as DNA, the CDR3 is TGTGCCAGCAGCTTAATCCAGGATCCCATATGGCTACACTTC. The chain has TRBV11-2 and TRBJ1-2; D is ambiguous. Germline CDR1 SGHAT, CDR2 FQNNGV. This CDR3 spans 14 amino acids.

This sequence joins TRBV4-2 and TRBJ1-2, with TRBD1 matching 8 bases. Looked up from germline, CDR1 is LGHNA and CDR2 is YNFKEQ. The V segment lost 2 bases and the J segment 8 bases; nucleotides outside the gene matches: 10. The CDR3 has 15 residues. This CDR3 reads CASSQPGGRGLGYTF. In DNA form, the CDR3 reads TGTGCCAGCAGCCAACCAGGGGGCAGGGGGCTAGGCTACACCTTC.

The rearrangement links TRBV5-1 to TRBJ1-2; D gene unclear. Per germline, CDR1 SGHRS and CDR2 YFSETQ. This CDR3 contains 15 residues. Trimming took off 4 bases at V and 2 bases at J, with 15 bases between the two ends. The CDR3 sequence is CASSQDTTLNYGYTF. CDR3 DNA: TGCGCCAGCAGCCAAGACACGACATTGAACTATGGCTACACCTTC.

This rearrangement joins TRBV6-6 to TRBJ2-1; 7 positions match TRBD2. CDR1 and CDR2 (germline): MNHNY, SVGAGI (reference sequence). The length of the CDR3 is 14 residues. After removal of 9 bases from V and 3 bases from J, the junction contained 8 bases not matched to a gene. Written as DNA, the CDR3 is TGTGCCAGTAATCGGGAGGAAAGCTACAATGAGCAGTTCTTC. It encodes CASNREESYNEQFF.

V is TRBV11-2 and J is TRBJ2-5; D unresolved. This CDR3 comprises 14 residues. Trimming removed 5 bases at V and 5 bases at J, with 15 bases between. In germline, CDR1 is SGHAT, CDR2 FQNNGV. The chain's CDR3 is CASSPPHSLETQYF. In DNA form, the CDR3 reads TGTGCCAGCAGCCCCCCCCACTCCCTGGAGACCCAGTACTTC.

The chain has TRBV7-2 and TRBJ2-3; D might be TRBD2 (6 bases). The CDR3 extends over 14 amino acids. The ends were cut back, 4 bases at V and 4 bases at J, with 12 bases in the middle. Germline CDR1 reads SGHTA; CDR2 reads FQGNSA. The CDR3 nucleotides are TGTGCCAGCAGCTCAGGACTACGGGCAGATACGCAGTATTTT. Encoded protein: CASSSGLRADTQYF. Full variable domain (outside the CDR3, taken from reference TRBV7-2 and TRBJ2-3): GAGVSQSPSNKVTEKGKDVELRCDPISGHTALYWYRQSLGQGLEFLIYFQGNSAPDKSGLPSDRFSAERTGGSVSTLTIQRTQQEDSAVYLCASSSGLRADTQYFGPGTRLTVL.

The rearrangement links TRBV5-4 to TRBJ1-4; 12 positions match TRBD1. The CDR3 has 16 residues. In germline, CDR1 is SGHNT, CDR2 YYREEE (reference sequence). J was trimmed by 2 bases and V by 4 bases; bases with no gene match: 3. The CDR3 bases are TGTGCCAGCAGCACGGGACAGGGGGCCACTAATGAAAAACTGTTTTTT. Amino acids: CASSTGQGATNEKLFF.

The chain couples TRBV30 to TRBJ1-1; TRBD1 might be the D (5 bases). The CDR3 contains 12 residues. From germline, CDR1 is GTSNPN and CDR2 SVGIG (reference sequence). V dropped 8 bases and J dropped 1 base, with 11 bases sitting between them. The CDR3 reads CAHRGTNTEAFF. The CDR3 DNA is TGTGCCCATAGGGGCACGAACACTGAAGCTTTCTTT. Filled out from reference TRBV30 and TRBJ1-1, the complete variable domain reads SQTIHQWPATLVQPVGSPLSLECTVEGTSNPNLYWYRQAAGRGLQLLFYSVGIGQISSEVPQNLSASRPQDRQFILSSKKLLLSDSGFYLCAHRGTNTEAFFGQGTRLTVV.

The rearrangement links TRBV20-1 to TRBJ2-5; 12 positions agree with TRBD2. The germline CDR1 and CDR2 sequences are DFQATT and SNEGSKA (reference sequence). The CDR3 spans 15 residues. V trimming: 3 bases; J trimming: 1 base; junction bases outside the gene matches: 3. The CDR3 region is CSASGTSGSQETQYF. CDR3 sequence (DNA): TGCAGTGCTAGTGGGACTAGCGGGTCCCAAGAGACCCAGTACTTC.

This chain's CDR3 is CASSRPGVLANTGELFF. The DNA of the CDR3 is TGTGCCAGCAGCCGCCCAGGGGTTCTTGCGAACACCGGGGAGCTGTTTTTT. The chain links TRBV5-4 to TRBJ2-2, with D tentatively TRBD1 (6 bases). The length of the CDR3 is 17 residues. CDR1 SGHNT and CDR2 YYREEE come from the germline V gene (reference sequence). V gave up 4 bases and J gave up 0 bases, with 16 bases separating them.

This chain connects TRBV5-1 to TRBJ1-1; 8 bases are a match to TRBD1. Germline V gene lookup returns CDR1 SGHRS and CDR2 YFSETQ. The CDR3 sequence is 15 residues long. Trimming cost V 0 bases and J 6 bases; bases outside gene matches: 7. CDR3 sequence reads: CASSLEADRGAEAFF. Here the CDR3 DNA reads TGCGCCAGCAGCTTGGAGGCCGACAGGGGCGCTGAAGCTTTCTTT.

V usage is TRBV6-5 and J usage is TRBJ1-2; 7 bases align to TRBD1. The J segment lost 7 bases and the V segment lost 6 bases, leaving 11 bases of the junction unmatched. The germline V gene encodes CDR1 MNHEY and CDR2 SVGAGI. The CDR3 runs to 14 residues. The CDR3 sequence: CASRPGQTVRGYTF. CDR3 nucleotides: TGTGCCAGCAGGCCGGGACAGACTGTTCGTGGCTACACCTTC.

V usage is TRBV29-1 and J usage is TRBJ2-5; maybe TRBD1 (5 bases). V dropped 7 bases and J dropped 5 bases, with 14 bases sitting between them. The germline V gene encodes CDR1 SQVTM and CDR2 ANQGSEA. The CDR3 sequence is 12 residues long. In DNA form, the CDR3 reads TGCAGCGGCGGACAATTGTTTGAGACCCAGTACTTC. Its translation is CSGGQLFETQYF.

V gene TRBV4-2 combines with J gene TRBJ2-2; 11 nucleotides agree with TRBD2. Per germline, CDR1 LGHNA and CDR2 YNFKEQ. J gave up 2 bases and V 4 bases, and 9 bases lay outside the gene matches. This CDR3 has 18 residues. CDR3 nucleotide sequence: TGTGCCAGCAGCCCACAGACTAGCGGGAATCTAAACACCGGGGAGCTGTTTTTT. This codes for CASSPQTSGNLNTGELFF.

The gene calls are TRBV3-1 (or the pseudogene TRBV3-2) and TRBJ2-7, with 7 bases fitting TRBD1. Germline-derived CDR1 and CDR2 are LGHDT and YNNKEL (reference sequence). J was trimmed by 2 bases and V by 3 bases; bases with no gene match: 4. The CDR3 loop spans 14 amino acids. The CDR3 DNA sequence: TGTGCCAGCAGCCAGTCCGGGACAGCCTACGAGCAGTACTTC. This sequence encodes CASSQSGTAYEQYF.

The chain combines TRBV7-6 with TRBJ2-1, with D perhaps matching TRBD2 (5 bases). V lost 5 bases, J lost 4 bases, and 12 bases lay in between. The CDR3 is made up of 14 amino acids. From germline, CDR1 is SGHVS and CDR2 FNYEAQ. CDR3: CASSANGVYNEQFF. CDR3 bases: TGTGCCAGCAGCGCTAACGGGGTTTACAATGAGCAGTTCTTC.

This CDR3 reads CASSSGTGNGYTF. The CDR3 region has the DNA TGTGCCAGCAGCTCCGGGACAGGGAATGGCTACACCTTC. The chain employs TRBV7-9 and TRBJ1-2, with TRBD1 matching 9 bases. CDR1 and CDR2 from the germline V gene are SEHNR and FQNEAQ (reference sequence). With V trimmed by 4 bases and J by 6 bases, 3 bases remained unmatched. CDR3 length equals 13 residues.

The chain links TRBV30 to TRBJ2-5; D is unresolved. Germline CDR1 is GTSNPN and CDR2 is SVGIG (reference sequence). Trimming cost V 1 base and J 0 bases, with 6 bases left between them. There are 13 residues in the CDR3. The CDR3 DNA follows: TGTGCCTGGAGTGCCGCGTACCAAGAGACCCAGTACTTC. Protein sequence: CAWSAAYQETQYF.

The chain uses TRBV5-1 and TRBJ2-7; D might be TRBD1 (6 bases). The CDR3 runs 15 residues. CDR1 is SGHRS and CDR2 is YFSETQ in the germline V gene. V shed 0 bases and J shed 6 bases, with 16 bases lying between them. The chain's CDR3 is CASSLVGTRNSEQYF. DNA of the CDR3: TGCGCCAGCAGCTTGGTTGGGACAAGGAATTCCGAGCAGTACTTC.

V is TRBV7-9 and J is TRBJ1-3; TRBD1 is a possible D gene (6 bases). The CDR3 has 17 amino acids. CDR1 is SEHNR, CDR2 FQNEAQ, per germline (reference sequence). Trimming removed 1 base at V and 0 bases at J, with 13 bases between. The CDR3 region has the DNA TGTGCCAGCAGCTTAGGACTTGGCAGGGGCTCTGGAAACACCATATATTTT. Protein: CASSLGLGRGSGNTIYF.

The chain employs TRBV5-4 and TRBJ1-2; 7 bases are shared with TRBD1. The CDR3 contains 14 residues. Germline loops: CDR1 SGHNT, CDR2 YYREEE (reference sequence). V gave up 2 bases and J gave up 2 bases; unmatched junction bases: 3. The CDR3 sequence: CASSFQGGNYGYTF. The DNA for the CDR3 is TGTGCCAGCAGCTTTCAGGGGGGCAACTATGGCTACACCTTC.

The DNA of the CDR3 is TGCGCCAGCAGCTTGGACGAAGTACAGGGGGCATCTTTCACTAATGAAAAACTGTTTTTT. The encoded protein is CASSLDEVQGASFTNEKLFF. V usage is TRBV5-1 and J usage is TRBJ1-4; TRBD1 aligns across 9 bases. CDR1 is SGHRS and CDR2 is YFSETQ in the germline V gene. The CDR3 length is 20 residues. V shed 0 bases and J 2 bases; nucleotides not matched to a gene: 14.

The gene calls are TRBV4-3 and TRBJ1-4; no firm D call. There are 15 residues in the CDR3. Germline V gives CDR1 LGHNA, CDR2 YSLEER. Trimming removed 0 bases from V and 8 bases from J, with 13 bases in between. The CDR3 DNA sequence: TGCGCCAGCAGCCAAGATTCCGCCCGAGGGGAAAAACTGTTTTTT. Amino acids: CASSQDSARGEKLFF.

This clone was counted once. The genes are TRBV15 and TRBJ2-6; D might be TRBD2 (5 bases). V shed 1 base and J shed 7 bases, with 8 bases lying between them. This CDR3 comprises 14 residues. CDR1 and CDR2 from the germline V gene are LNHNV and YYDKDF (reference sequence). The CDR3 region is CATSRGGFANVLTF. DNA for the CDR3: TGTGCCACCAGCAGAGGAGGGTTCGCCAACGTCCTGACTTTC.